This TCR beta chain appears in the sequencing data of a study of Ad26.COV2.S vaccination and SARS-CoV-2 variants. At the level of the study: Vaccine-arm donor from the placebo-controlled COV1001 Ad26.COV2.S trial.

In regard to this clone: Its antigen is as yet unknown.

Sequencing used immunoSEQ multiplex PCR; TCRdb keeps in-frame clones, though not all of them. The sample lists hundreds of thousands of clones; around 82% were seen once. Broader study findings: Vaccine and placebo recipients had comparable breadth of non-spike TCRs.

The V gene lost 0 bases and the J gene lost 5 bases, with 5 bases spanning the gap. Germline assignment: CDR1 WNHNN and CDR2 SYGVQD (reference sequence). The CDR3 is 12 amino acids. Noted treatment: around 19 received Ad26.COV2.S at low or high dose, single or two shots; 5 received placebo; per-sample allocation not given. Each sample was drawn 63 days after the first injection (of vaccine or placebo). Vaccination used an Ad26 vector expressing Wuhan-strain SARS-CoV-2 spike. The TCR comes from a person aged 18-65 years who received the Ad26.COV2.S COVID-19 vaccine or a placebo. This rearrangement joins TRBV10-1 to TRBJ2-7; D remains ambiguous. The starting material was peripheral blood, obtained in a trial of Ad26.COV2.S vaccine versus placebo. The CDR3 DNA follows: TGCGCCAGCAGTGAGTCTTTACACGAGCAGTACTTC. Encoded protein: CASSESLHEQYF.